This is a list of T cell receptor beta chains from one sample in a study of read filtering for tumor transcriptome and immune sequencing. TCRdb used MiXCR to reprocess the reads, holding one entry per CDR3 protein. The table includes about 60,000 distinct CDR3 sequences, more than 11% detected once. Input material: a population of CD138-negative cells sorted from bone marrow. The receptors stem from a donor at least 40 years old with multiple myeloma. Both conserved end residues are part of each CDR3. A D gene is named only where the DNA matches it firmly. Only some rows state a clone size, as once, few, many or a class for expanded clones.

d_call: TRBD1; v_call: TRBV19; cdr3_length: 14; j_call: TRBJ2-7; clone_size: .; cdr3_nt: TGTGCCAGTAGTGCGTCAGGGGGTTCCTACGAGCAGTACTTC; cdr3_aa: CASSASGGSYEQYF
d_call: .; v_call: TRBV12-3/TRBV12-4; cdr3_length: 15; j_call: TRBJ2-3; clone_size: many; cdr3_nt: TGTGCCAGCAGCCCCTTAAGCGGTGGGGGGGATACGCAGTATTTT; cdr3_aa: CASSPLSGGGDTQYF
d_call: TRBD1; v_call: TRBV7-9; cdr3_length: 16; j_call: TRBJ2-5; clone_size: many; cdr3_nt: TGTGCCAGCAGCTTGAGGGACAGTGGGTTCCAAGAGACCCAGTACTTC; cdr3_aa: CASSLRDSGFQETQYF
d_call: TRBD2; v_call: TRBV6-6; cdr3_length: 15; j_call: TRBJ2-7; clone_size: few; cdr3_nt: TGTGCCAGCAGTTATTTAGCGGGAGCTCAGTACGAGCAGTACTTC; cdr3_aa: CASSYLAGAQYEQYF
d_call: TRBD2; v_call: TRBV7-2; cdr3_length: 13; j_call: TRBJ2-3; clone_size: many; cdr3_nt: TGTGCCAGCATGCGAGCGGGAGTAAATACGCAGTATTTT; cdr3_aa: CASMRAGVNTQYF
d_call: TRBD2; v_call: TRBV5-1; cdr3_length: 15; j_call: TRBJ2-5; clone_size: .; cdr3_nt: TGCGCCAGCAGCTTGGAACTAGCGGGGCAAGAGACCCAGTACTTC; cdr3_aa: CASSLELAGQETQYF
d_call: .; v_call: TRBV7-9; cdr3_length: 16; j_call: TRBJ2-5; clone_size: many; cdr3_nt: TGTGCCAGCAGCTCACCGGGGCAGCGGGTCAAAGAGACCCAGTACTTC; cdr3_aa: CASSSPGQRVKETQYF
d_call: TRBD1; v_call: TRBV7-2; cdr3_length: 13; j_call: TRBJ2-7; clone_size: few; cdr3_nt: TGTGCCAGCAGCCGTCTTAGGGGGACAGGGGAGTACTTC; cdr3_aa: CASSRLRGTGEYF
d_call: .; v_call: TRBV7-8; cdr3_length: 16; j_call: TRBJ2-1; clone_size: .; cdr3_nt: TGTGCCAGCAGCTTAGGACGCGCGGGGGCCTCAGATGAGCAGTTCTTC; cdr3_aa: CASSLGRAGASDEQFF
d_call: TRBD1; v_call: TRBV5-1; cdr3_length: 15; j_call: TRBJ1-1; clone_size: many; cdr3_nt: TGCGCCAGCAGCCACGGACAGGGATGGGAAACTGAAGCTTTCTTT; cdr3_aa: CASSHGQGWETEAFF
d_call: .; v_call: TRBV7-2; cdr3_length: 16; j_call: TRBJ2-7; clone_size: many; cdr3_nt: TGTGCCAGCAGCTTAGGAGGGTCAGGGGGGTACTACGAGCAGTACTTC; cdr3_aa: CASSLGGSGGYYEQYF
d_call: TRBD2; v_call: TRBV29-1; cdr3_length: 16; j_call: TRBJ2-1; clone_size: .; cdr3_nt: TGCAGCGTTGAAGGTGGTGCGGGAGGGCCGTCGAATGAGCTGTTCTTC; cdr3_aa: CSVEGGAGGPSNELFF
d_call: .; v_call: TRBV20-1; cdr3_length: 15; j_call: TRBJ2-7; clone_size: many; cdr3_nt: TGCAGTGCTAGAGATCATCGCAGGATGAATTACGAGCAGTACTTC; cdr3_aa: CSARDHRRMNYEQYF
d_call: .; v_call: TRBV10-3; cdr3_length: 16; j_call: TRBJ2-1; clone_size: many; cdr3_nt: TGTGCCATCAGTCGACCCAAGGAGAGCTCCTACAATGAGCAGTTCTTC; cdr3_aa: CAISRPKESSYNEQFF
d_call: TRBD1; v_call: TRBV20-1; cdr3_length: 14; j_call: TRBJ2-7; clone_size: many; cdr3_nt: TGCAGTGCTACGATCAGGGGGCTGAGGTACGAGCAGTACTTC; cdr3_aa: CSATIRGLRYEQYF
d_call: .; v_call: TRBV5-1; cdr3_length: 14; j_call: TRBJ2-3; clone_size: few; cdr3_nt: TGCGCCAGCAGCCCTGGCCCCAGACCAGATACGCAGTATTTT; cdr3_aa: CASSPGPRPDTQYF
d_call: TRBD1; v_call: TRBV12-3/TRBV12-4; cdr3_length: 12; j_call: TRBJ2-1; clone_size: many; cdr3_nt: TGTGCCAGCAGAGCGACAGGGCCTGAGCAGTTCTTC; cdr3_aa: CASRATGPEQFF
d_call: .; v_call: TRBV20-1; cdr3_length: 13; j_call: TRBJ2-7; clone_size: few; cdr3_nt: TGCAGTGCTAGATCGGGGGGCCTCTACGAGCAGTACTTC; cdr3_aa: CSARSGGLYEQYF
d_call: .; v_call: TRBV10-2; cdr3_length: 14; j_call: TRBJ1-5; clone_size: many; cdr3_nt: TGCGCCAGCAGTGAGTCAGCACCGGATCAGCCCCAGCATTTT; cdr3_aa: CASSESAPDQPQHF
d_call: TRBD2; v_call: TRBV12-3/TRBV12-4; cdr3_length: 15; j_call: TRBJ2-3; clone_size: many; cdr3_nt: TGTGCCAGCAACCCCTCTAGCGGGAGCACAGATACGCAGTATTTT; cdr3_aa: CASNPSSGSTDTQYF
d_call: .; v_call: TRBV20-1; cdr3_length: 15; j_call: TRBJ2-1; clone_size: many; cdr3_nt: TGCAGTGCGAAAACTAGGGCGAGCTCCTACAATGAGCAGTTCTTC; cdr3_aa: CSAKTRASSYNEQFF
d_call: .; v_call: TRBV11-2; cdr3_length: 15; j_call: TRBJ2-5; clone_size: many; cdr3_nt: TGTGCCAGCAGCTTAGACGGGCAGCTTCTAGAGACCCAGTACTTC; cdr3_aa: CASSLDGQLLETQYF
d_call: .; v_call: TRBV29-1; cdr3_length: 15; j_call: TRBJ2-1; clone_size: many; cdr3_nt: TGCAGCGTTGAAGATACAGGGCACTCCTACAATGAGCAGTTCTTC; cdr3_aa: CSVEDTGHSYNEQFF
d_call: .; v_call: TRBV5-1; cdr3_length: 14; j_call: TRBJ2-1; clone_size: many; cdr3_nt: TGCGCCAGCAGCCTGGGACAAGGAGGTCTTGAGCAGTTCTTC; cdr3_aa: CASSLGQGGLEQFF
d_call: .; v_call: TRBV20-1; cdr3_length: 14; j_call: TRBJ2-7; clone_size: few; cdr3_nt: TGCAGTGCTAAGGAACACCCAGACACCTACGAGCAGTACTTC; cdr3_aa: CSAKEHPDTYEQYF
d_call: .; v_call: TRBV4-1; cdr3_length: 20; j_call: TRBJ2-6; clone_size: many; cdr3_nt: TGCGCCAGCAGCCAAGACCTCTCCCGGTTCCTGGGCTCTGGGGCCAACGTCCTGACTTTC; cdr3_aa: CASSQDLSRFLGSGANVLTF
d_call: TRBD2; v_call: TRBV11-3; cdr3_length: 18; j_call: TRBJ2-3; clone_size: many; cdr3_nt: TGTGCCAGCAGCTTAGATCGGCCCCGGGGGGTCGGTACAGATACGCAGTATTTT; cdr3_aa: CASSLDRPRGVGTDTQYF
d_call: .; v_call: TRBV19; cdr3_length: 14; j_call: TRBJ2-2; clone_size: many; cdr3_nt: TGTGCCAGTAGTATCGGTGACAGAACCGGGGAGCTGTTTTTT; cdr3_aa: CASSIGDRTGELFF
d_call: .; v_call: TRBV6-5; cdr3_length: 15; j_call: TRBJ2-7; clone_size: many; cdr3_nt: TGTGCCAGCAGTTCCTACGGCGGAGGTTCCTACGAGCAGTACTTC; cdr3_aa: CASSSYGGGSYEQYF
d_call: .; v_call: TRBV15; cdr3_length: 15; j_call: TRBJ2-7; clone_size: many; cdr3_nt: TGTGCCACCAGCAGAGATCTCAGCCTTACCTACGAGCAGTACTTC; cdr3_aa: CATSRDLSLTYEQYF
d_call: .; v_call: TRBV5-1; cdr3_length: 12; j_call: TRBJ2-7; clone_size: few; cdr3_nt: TGCGCCAGCAGCCAAGACAGCTACGAGCAGTACTTC; cdr3_aa: CASSQDSYEQYF
d_call: .; v_call: TRBV5-1; cdr3_length: 17; j_call: TRBJ2-1; clone_size: few; cdr3_nt: TGCGCCAGCAGCTTGGCCGGACCACTCTCCGGACCCAATGAGCAGTTCTTC; cdr3_aa: CASSLAGPLSGPNEQFF
d_call: TRBD2; v_call: TRBV27; cdr3_length: 15; j_call: TRBJ2-7; clone_size: many; cdr3_nt: TGTGCCAGCACCCCTTTCTTGGGGGGGGACTACGAGCAGTACTTC; cdr3_aa: CASTPFLGGDYEQYF
d_call: TRBD1; v_call: TRBV29-1; cdr3_length: 15; j_call: TRBJ2-3; clone_size: many; cdr3_nt: TGCAGCGTTGTCTGGACAGGGGGAAGGATAGATACGCAGTATTTT; cdr3_aa: CSVVWTGGRIDTQYF
d_call: TRBD2; v_call: TRBV7-9; cdr3_length: 15; j_call: TRBJ2-1; clone_size: many; cdr3_nt: TGTGCCAGCAGCATGGGGACTAGCCTACACAATGAGCAGTTCTTC; cdr3_aa: CASSMGTSLHNEQFF
d_call: .; v_call: TRBV11-2; cdr3_length: 16; j_call: TRBJ1-1; clone_size: many; cdr3_nt: TGTGCCAGCAGCCGAGTCCGGAAAAAACAGGGAACTGAAGCTTTCTTT; cdr3_aa: CASSRVRKKQGTEAFF
d_call: .; v_call: TRBV29-1; cdr3_length: 12; j_call: TRBJ2-3; clone_size: many; cdr3_nt: TGCAGCGTCGCTTCGGAGCAGGGTACGCAGTATTTT; cdr3_aa: CSVASEQGTQYF
d_call: .; v_call: TRBV29-1; cdr3_length: 13; j_call: TRBJ2-1; clone_size: many; cdr3_nt: TGCAGCGTTGGTTGGCAGATCTTCAATGAGCAGTTCTTC; cdr3_aa: CSVGWQIFNEQFF
d_call: .; v_call: TRBV4-1; cdr3_length: 14; j_call: TRBJ2-7; clone_size: many; cdr3_nt: TGCGCCAGCAGCCAAGACCCCCTGATCTACGAGCAGTACTTC; cdr3_aa: CASSQDPLIYEQYF
d_call: .; v_call: TRBV10-3; cdr3_length: 16; j_call: TRBJ2-1; clone_size: many; cdr3_nt: TGTGCCATCAGTGACCCCAGCGCGAACTCCTACAATGAGCAGTTCTTC; cdr3_aa: CAISDPSANSYNEQFF
d_call: .; v_call: TRBV27; cdr3_length: 15; j_call: TRBJ1-1; clone_size: .; cdr3_nt: TGTGCCAGCAGTTCTTTGGGGGGGCCGAACACTGAAGCTTTCTTT; cdr3_aa: CASSSLGGPNTEAFF
d_call: .; v_call: TRBV5-4; cdr3_length: 14; j_call: TRBJ2-7; clone_size: many; cdr3_nt: TGTGCCAGCAGCTTGGAACAGGCCTCCTACGAGCAGTACTTC; cdr3_aa: CASSLEQASYEQYF
d_call: .; v_call: TRBV29-1; cdr3_length: 13; j_call: TRBJ1-5; clone_size: many; cdr3_nt: TGCAGCGTTGAAGTTGACGGGAATCAGCCCCAGCATTTT; cdr3_aa: CSVEVDGNQPQHF
d_call: .; v_call: TRBV9; cdr3_length: 15; j_call: TRBJ2-1; clone_size: many; cdr3_nt: TGTGCCAGCAGCGTCTCAAGCGTCTTTGATGCTGAGCAGTTCTTC; cdr3_aa: CASSVSSVFDAEQFF
d_call: .; v_call: TRBV20-1; cdr3_length: 12; j_call: TRBJ2-1; clone_size: many; cdr3_nt: TGCAGTGCCTCAACTAAGGGCAATGAGCAGTTCTTC; cdr3_aa: CSASTKGNEQFF
d_call: .; v_call: TRBV29-1; cdr3_length: 13; j_call: TRBJ2-1; clone_size: many; cdr3_nt: TGCAGCGTGACTAGGGCTAGATACAATGAGCAGTTCTTC; cdr3_aa: CSVTRARYNEQFF
d_call: .; v_call: TRBV7-2; cdr3_length: 18; j_call: TRBJ2-3; clone_size: many; cdr3_nt: TGTGCCAGCAGCTTAAAGTCGGGTAGCGGAAAGAGCACAGATACGCAGTATTTT; cdr3_aa: CASSLKSGSGKSTDTQYF
d_call: TRBD2; v_call: TRBV20-1; cdr3_length: 15; j_call: TRBJ2-2; clone_size: many; cdr3_nt: TGCAGTGCTAGCTCCGCGGGAGGGAACACCGGGGAGCTGTTTTTT; cdr3_aa: CSASSAGGNTGELFF
d_call: .; v_call: TRBV19; cdr3_length: 14; j_call: TRBJ1-2; clone_size: many; cdr3_nt: TGTGCCAGTAGTATCGTGTCCACTAACTATGGCTACACCTTC; cdr3_aa: CASSIVSTNYGYTF
d_call: .; v_call: TRBV28; cdr3_length: 14; j_call: TRBJ2-5; clone_size: .; cdr3_nt: TGTGCCAGCAGTTCCCCGACGGTCCAAGAGACCCAGTACTTC; cdr3_aa: CASSSPTVQETQYF
d_call: .; v_call: TRBV6-1; cdr3_length: 12; j_call: TRBJ2-1; clone_size: many; cdr3_nt: TGTGCCAGCACTTGGATGCTAAAGGGGCAGTTCTTC; cdr3_aa: CASTWMLKGQFF
d_call: .; v_call: TRBV11-2; cdr3_length: 11; j_call: TRBJ2-3; clone_size: many; cdr3_nt: TGTGCCAGCAGCCCGGTAGATACGCAGTATTTT; cdr3_aa: CASSPVDTQYF
d_call: TRBD1; v_call: TRBV7-9; cdr3_length: 14; j_call: TRBJ1-4; clone_size: many; cdr3_nt: TGTGCCAGCAGCGCAACAGGGGGTTCTGAAAAACTGTTTTTT; cdr3_aa: CASSATGGSEKLFF
d_call: .; v_call: TRBV7-9; cdr3_length: 15; j_call: TRBJ1-1; clone_size: many; cdr3_nt: TGTGCCAGCAGCTTCCTTCTGGACGGGAACACTGAAGCTTTCTTT; cdr3_aa: CASSFLLDGNTEAFF
d_call: .; v_call: TRBV28; cdr3_length: 14; j_call: TRBJ1-5; clone_size: many; cdr3_nt: TGTGCCAGCAGTTTTACGCACTTCAATCAGCCCCAGCATTTT; cdr3_aa: CASSFTHFNQPQHF
d_call: TRBD1; v_call: TRBV2; cdr3_length: 15; j_call: TRBJ2-4; clone_size: few; cdr3_nt: TGTGCCAGCAGCCCGGACAGGGCCGGGAAAAACATTCAGTACTTC; cdr3_aa: CASSPDRAGKNIQYF
d_call: TRBD2; v_call: TRBV7-8; cdr3_length: 17; j_call: TRBJ2-1; clone_size: many; cdr3_nt: TGTGCCAGCAGCTTAGAGTTGGGACTAGCGGGATTGCGTGAGCAGTTCTTC; cdr3_aa: CASSLELGLAGLREQFF
d_call: TRBD1; v_call: TRBV5-4; cdr3_length: 13; j_call: TRBJ1-1; clone_size: .; cdr3_nt: TGTGCCAGCAGGAGACAGGGTCGAACTGAAGCTTTCTTT; cdr3_aa: CASRRQGRTEAFF
d_call: TRBD1; v_call: TRBV29-1; cdr3_length: 14; j_call: TRBJ2-3; clone_size: many; cdr3_nt: TGCAGCGTGACGACCGGGACAGGGGATGATACGCAGTATTTT; cdr3_aa: CSVTTGTGDDTQYF